The clone carrying this T cell receptor (beta chain) was counted a few times. This sample was included in a study of regulatory T cells in long-lasting Graves disease. Arm-PCR of CDR3 regions and iRepertoire HTBI primers were the basis on which TCR beta libraries were built. TCRdb reanalysed the multiplex PCR reads using MiXCR and keeps one entry per CDR3 protein. Of approximately 490,000 distinct CDR3 sequences listed, roughly 16% are singletons. Sample time point: newly diagnosed GD, antithyroid drugs for less than 3 months. From PBMCs, RNA was extracted and then used to make the TCR library. These data were likewise used in another study, on T cells in Graves' hyperthyroidism and ophthalmopathy. From that study: An absence of ophthalmopathy progression within 18 months meant stable Graves' hyperthyroidism.

The TCR comes from a man in his forties or fifties with Graves disease. The sequencing here drew on peripheral blood mononuclear cells (PBMCs), taken at new diagnosis, from a patient treated with antithyroid drugs.

The CDR3 bases are TGTGCCAGCAGTTACTCGATCCGGGATACGCAGTATTTT. Amino acids: CASSYSIRDTQYF. V is TRBV6-2 or TRBV6-3 and J is TRBJ2-3; no firm D call. The V end lost 0 bases, the J end lost 6 bases, and 7 bases lay between the germline ends. The CDR3 runs to 13 residues. The V gene's germline CDR1 is MNHEY and CDR2 SVGEGT.